The 18 T cell receptor beta chains below come from one sample, sequenced in a study of blood T cell repertoires in COVID-19. Sequenced by immunoSEQ multiplex PCR; TCRdb stores in-frame clones only, minus some. Counted here are about 400,000 clones, approximately 85% occurring once; the ten biggest clones make up 2% to 2.5%. The sequencing sample was made of PBMCs or T cells enriched from blood (not recorded which). The receptor set was obtained from a woman aged 40 to 55 with acute COVID-19.

The chain combines TRBV4-1 with TRBJ1-6, with D unresolved. Germline V gene data show CDR1 as MGHRA and CDR2 as YSYEKL. The CDR3 totals 16 residues. V lost 0 bases and J lost 0, with 6 bases in between. The CDR3 region has the DNA TGCGCCAGCAGCCAAGAACCGAGCTCCTATAATTCACCCCTCCACTTT. Translated: CASSQEPSSYNSPLHF.

J is TRBJ2-6 and V is TRBV27; 11 bases fit TRBD1. The trim removed 1 base at V and 0 bases at J, leaving 2 bases unmatched. Germline V CDR1 and CDR2: MNHEY, SMNVEV (reference sequence). CDR3 size: 18 residues. The CDR3 DNA reads as TGTGCCAGCAGTTTATGGGGACAGGGGGACTCTGGGGCCAACGTCCTGACTTTC. It translates to CASSLWGQGDSGANVLTF.

This clone was found once. J is TRBJ1-2 and V is TRBV11-2; D might be TRBD1 (5 bases). Germline V gene data show CDR1 as SGHAT and CDR2 as FQNNGV. The CDR3 runs to 14 residues. V lost 0 bases, J lost 8 bases, and 13 bases lay in between. The CDR3 reads CASSLDWGLLGYTF. CDR3 sequence (DNA): TGTGCCAGCAGCTTAGACTGGGGCCTTTTAGGCTACACCTTC.

V and J are TRBV19 and TRBJ1-3; D remains ambiguous. The CDR3 is 15 amino acids. Germline CDR1 is LNHDA and CDR2 is SQIVND (reference sequence). Trimming stripped 2 bases from V and 2 bases from J, with 10 bases between. CDR3 coding DNA: TGTGCCAGTAGTATATTGGCACAAGCTGGAAACACCATATATTTT. The encoded protein is CASSILAQAGNTIYF.

The rearrangement links TRBV6-1 to TRBJ1-3; D not certain. CDR3 length: 16 residues. Germline CDR1 is MNHNS and CDR2 is SASEGT. V was trimmed by 0 bases and J by 0 bases, leaving 9 bases between them. CDR3 DNA sequence: TGTGCCAGCAGTGAAGCGAAACAGAACTCTGGAAACACCATATATTTT. As protein: CASSEAKQNSGNTIYF.

For the CDR3, the DNA is TGTGCCAGCAGCCCATCTCCGCCTAGCGGGGGTAACAATGAGCAGTTCTTC. Its translation is CASSPSPPSGGNNEQFF. This sequence joins TRBV7-2 and TRBJ2-1, with 10 bases lining up with TRBD2. The CDR3 length is 17 residues. After removal of 5 bases from V and 5 bases from J, the junction contained 12 bases not matched to a gene. The germline gives CDR1 SGHTA, CDR2 FQGNSA.

This chain joins TRBV5-5 and TRBJ2-2; 8 nucleotides agree with TRBD1. The CDR3 extends over 15 amino acids. Trimming took 1 base from V and 6 from J; bases not matched to a gene: 5. Germline-derived CDR1 and CDR2 are SGHKS and YYEKEE (reference sequence). The CDR3: CASSLSGGYAGELFF. The CDR3 DNA reads as TGTGCCAGCAGCTTGTCAGGGGGCTACGCCGGGGAGCTGTTTTTT.

The genes are TRBV13 and TRBJ2-7, with D possibly being TRBD1 (5 bases). The CDR3 is 14 amino acids. Trimming stripped 5 bases from V and 3 bases from J, with 14 bases between. Germline values: CDR1 PRHDT, CDR2 FYEKMQ (reference sequence). The CDR3 sequence is CASSQGAASYEQYF. CDR3 bases: TGTGCCAGCAGCCAGGGCGCAGCAAGCTACGAGCAGTACTTC.

This clone was observed a few times. The chain is built from TRBV19 and TRBJ2-5; the D gene is possibly TRBD1 (5 bases). Trimming removed 10 bases from V and 4 bases from J, with 13 bases in between. This CDR3 is built from 12 residues. Per germline, CDR1 LNHDA and CDR2 SQIVND (reference sequence). The CDR3 here is CATRVGGETQYF. The CDR3 DNA is TGTGCCACCAGGGTGGGCGGAGAGACCCAGTACTTC.

The gene calls are TRBV4-1 and TRBJ2-7; 7 bases fit TRBD1. Germline V gene data show CDR1 as MGHRA and CDR2 as YSYEKL. The junction had 10 bases not matched to a gene; V was cut back by 2 bases and J by 12 bases. The CDR3 has 13 residues. Written as DNA, the CDR3 is TGCGCCAGCAGCCAACAAGCTACAGGGGATGTGTACTTC. The encoded protein is CASSQQATGDVYF.

Remarks on this clone: One end of the junction varies from germline; a read error may be responsible. The rearrangement joins TRBV30 to TRBJ1-4; 9 bases align to TRBD1. In germline, CDR1 is GTSNPN, CDR2 SVGIG (reference sequence). This CDR3 spans 14 amino acids. This CDR3 reads CASEQGAANEKLLF. CDR3 coding DNA: TGTGCCTCCGAACAGGGGGCTGCTAATGAAAAACTGCTTTTT.

The V call is TRBV5-8, the J call TRBJ1-4; 10 positions match TRBD1. The V and J ends lost 4 bases and 6 bases, in that order; junction bases with no gene match: 6. The germline V gene encodes CDR1 SGHTS and CDR2 YDEGEE. The CDR3 loop spans 15 amino acids. CDR3 in DNA: TGTGCCAGCAGCCTCGCCGGGACAGGGGATGAAAAACTGTTTTTT. Encoded protein: CASSLAGTGDEKLFF.

The CDR3 here is CASSLISTGGRGYGYTF. DNA of the CDR3: TGCGCCAGCAGCTTGATATCAACAGGGGGCCGGGGCTATGGCTACACCTTC. The gene calls are TRBV5-1 and TRBJ1-2, with 9 nucleotides matching TRBD1. The CDR3 is 17 residues long. Germline V gene data show CDR1 as SGHRS and CDR2 as YFSETQ. J gave up 4 bases and V 1 base, and 11 bases lay outside the gene matches. Filled out from reference TRBV5-1 and TRBJ1-2, the complete variable domain reads KAGVTQTPRYLIKTRGQQVTLSCSPISGHRSVSWYQQTPGQGLQFLFEYFSETQRNKGNFPGRFSGRQFSNSRSEMNVSTLELGDSALYLCASSLISTGGRGYGYTFGSGTRLTVV.

The V call is TRBV2, the J call TRBJ1-3; D perhaps matches TRBD1 (6 bases). The CDR3 contains 15 residues. Deletions cut 6 bases from V and 2 bases from J, with 14 bases between. CDR1 and CDR2 (germline): SNHLY, FYNNEI. This chain's CDR3 is CASSQQGTAGNTIYF. CDR3 bases: TGTGCCAGCAGCCAACAGGGTACCGCTGGAAACACCATATATTTT.

The V gene is TRBV19, the J gene TRBJ1-5; TRBD1 aligns across 7 bases. The CDR3 runs to 14 residues. The trim removed 7 bases at V and 7 bases at J, leaving 10 bases unmatched. The germline CDR1 and CDR2 sequences are LNHDA and SQIVND (reference sequence). The CDR3 loop reads CASNMGQRSQPQHF. The CDR3 DNA is TGTGCCAGTAACATGGGACAGCGTAGCCAGCCCCAGCATTTT.

The genes are TRBV20-1 and TRBJ1-5; no clear D gene. The CDR3 covers 12 residues. Germline V lookup: CDR1 DFQATT, CDR2 SNEGSKA (reference sequence). V was pared by 3 bases and J by 7 bases, with 10 bases between. CDR3 sequence reads: CSASDRYQPQHF. CDR3 DNA: TGCAGTGCTAGTGACCGGTACCAGCCCCAGCATTTT.

This rearrangement joins TRBV12-3 or TRBV12-4 to TRBJ1-5, with D hard to call. This CDR3 is built from 13 residues. V shed 6 bases and J shed 5 bases, with 11 bases lying between them. The CDR3 protein is CASSPGGDQPQHF. The CDR3 DNA reads as TGTGCCAGCAGCCCCGGCGGGGATCAGCCCCAGCATTTT.

The V and J genes are TRBV3-1 (or the pseudogene TRBV3-2) and TRBJ1-1, with 7 bases aligning to TRBD1. The germline V gene has CDR1 LGHDT and CDR2 YNNKEL (reference sequence). The CDR3 has 15 amino acids. The V segment lost 2 bases and the J segment 4 bases; nucleotides outside the gene matches: 7. In DNA, the CDR3 is TGTGCCAGCAGCCAACATTACAGGGGACGCACTGAAGCTTTCTTT. Protein product: CASSQHYRGRTEAFF.